The clone carrying this T cell receptor beta chain has just one count. No antigen is known for it. This sample stems from a study of blood T cells in healthy people across ages. Study findings and constraints: Older individuals had lower TCR beta diversity per million T cells (the decline was roughly linear). As naive T cell percentage varied, TCR beta diversity correlated strongly with it.

Germline V gene lookup returns CDR1 SQVTM and CDR2 ANQGSEA. V was pared by 7 bases and J by 4 bases, with 20 bases between. The length of the CDR3 is 14 residues. Primers used in a second PCR of about 7 to 12 cycles were a sample-barcoded 5' primer and a J-beta primer mix. The template-switch adaptor, which had 12 random nucleotides, put a tag on each cDNA molecule. TCRdb redid the calling of the 5' RACE reads with MiXCR, one entry per CDR3 protein. The sample lists over 1,500,000 distinct CDR3 sequences, roughly 50% seen once, with over 2% in the top ten. Each sample had at least 7 million PBMCs isolated.

The specimen sequenced was blood. The V gene is TRBV29-1, the J gene TRBJ2-7, with D possibly being TRBD2 (6 bases). This receptor was obtained from a middle-aged woman in good health. This CDR3 reads CSAQLGGSVYEQYF. In nucleotides, the CDR3 is TGCAGCGCTCAGTTGGGGGGATCAGTATACGAGCAGTACTTC.